This T cell receptor beta chain was sequenced during a study of T cells in Graves' hyperthyroidism and ophthalmopathy. With respect to this clonotype: The target antigen is unknown. One end of the junction fails to match germline, which may point to a read error.

Points from the study as a whole: Ophthalmopathy stood apart from stable hyperthyroidism in a 13 V-J model. Model predictions of ophthalmopathy came a median about six months before onset. Most thyroid clonotypes that were expanded above 0.001 also turned up in blood.

The CDR3 totals 16 residues. Germline CDR1 is SGHAT and CDR2 is FQNNGV. Using RNA transcripts as the source, TCR beta CDR3 regions were amplified. Using the HTBI primer set, a first-round RT-PCR was run on the TCR CDR3. TCRdb re-analysed the multiplex PCR reads in MiXCR, keeping a single row per CDR3 protein. The table has hundreds of thousands of distinct CDR3 sequences, 16% seen once. Lactation, pregnancy, other autoimmune disease or uncontrolled infection led to exclusion of patients. This chain joins TRBV11-2 and TRBJ2-4; the D gene could be TRBD1 or TRBD2 (5 bases each). Sequenced: blood. This TCR came from a woman in her late teens or twenties with Graves' hyperthyroidism. The CDR3, as DNA: TGTACCAGCAGCTCATGGCCGGGGCCCCTCAAAAACATTCAGTACTTC. Translated, it gives CTSSSWPGPLKNIQYF.